This passage covers 13 T cell receptor beta chains from one sample sequenced in a study of molecular identifiers for immune sequencing clone quantification. Using its own MiXCR run on the PCR reads, TCRdb lists one record per CDR3 protein. The top ten hold over 8% of the sample, which has more than 85,000 distinct CDR3 sequences, less than 35% seen once. Specimen: naive CD8+ T cells from blood, with Jurkat cell RNA spiked in. Subset indicated: FACS-sorted CD8+CD4-CCR7+CD45RA+ naive T cells. Receptor source: a human donor in good health. Some libraries in this study had Jurkat cell RNA spiked in.

Note on this clonotype: This may be a read error: a much more frequent sequence differs by one nucleotide. The chain is built from TRBV4-3 and TRBJ1-3; D is uncertain. CDR3 length equals 15 residues. CDR1 LGHNA and CDR2 YSLEER come from the germline V gene. The CDR3 loop is CASSLRLLSGDTIYF. CDR3 coding DNA: TGCGCCAGCAGCCTCCGATTGCTCTCTGGAGACACCATATATTTT.

The V call is TRBV5-5, the J call TRBJ2-7; D uncertain. Trimming took 0 bases from V and 4 from J, leaving 11 bases between them. CDR3 size: 14 residues. Germline V gives CDR1 SGHKS, CDR2 YYEKEE (reference sequence). The CDR3 region is CASSLGSFAYEQYF. The CDR3 DNA is TGTGCCAGCAGCTTGGGATCCTTTGCGTACGAGCAGTACTTC.

With regard to this clonotype: A read error may explain this, as a much larger clone is one base away. The chain combines TRBV5-1 with TRBJ1-5, with D unclear. Germline V gives CDR1 SGHRS, CDR2 YFSETQ. V lost 4 bases to trimming and J lost 3 bases, with 17 bases between them. This CDR3 has 16 residues. For the CDR3, the DNA is TGCGCCAGCAGCCCGACCGCTTATAGGAACAATCAGCCCCAGCATTTT. Translation: CASSPTAYRNNQPQHF. The full variable domain, its missing parts supplied by reference TRBV5-1 and TRBJ1-5, is KAGVTQTPRYLIKTRGQQVTLSCSPISGHRSVSWYQQTPGQGLQFLFEYFSETQRNKGNFPGRFSGRQFSNSRSEMNVSTLELGDSALYLCASSPTAYRNNQPQHFGDGTRLSIL.

The rearrangement links TRBV12-3 or TRBV12-4 to TRBJ2-6; 10 bases line up with TRBD1. This CDR3 spans 18 amino acids. The J segment lost 0 bases and the V segment lost 7 bases, leaving 9 bases of the junction unmatched. In DNA form, the CDR3 reads TGTGCCAGCACCTCCGGGACAGGGGTCAACTCTGGGGCCAACGTCCTGACTTTC. It encodes CASTSGTGVNSGANVLTF.

V is TRBV9 and J is TRBJ1-1; 7 positions agree with TRBD1. The J segment lost 5 bases and the V segment lost 5 bases, leaving 6 bases of the junction unmatched. The CDR3 has 13 residues. Looked up from germline, CDR1 is SGDLS and CDR2 is YYNGEE. The CDR3 loop is CASSRQGGTEAFF. The CDR3 DNA sequence: TGTGCCAGCAGTCGACAGGGCGGGACTGAAGCTTTCTTT.

A single count supports this clonotype. It is likely a read error, because the conserved phenylalanine at the end of the CDR3 is missing. This chain joins TRBV27 and TRBJ2-7, with D maybe TRBD2 (5 bases). The CDR3 runs to 12 residues. Germline CDR1 MNHEY, CDR2 SMNVEV (reference sequence). V was trimmed by 4 bases and J by 5 bases, leaving 9 bases between them. The CDR3 sequence: CASSSPRDEQYI. CDR3 in DNA: TGTGCCAGCAGTTCCCCGCGGGACGAGCAGTACATC.

This sequence joins TRBV9 and TRBJ2-2; tentative D call: TRBD1 (5 bases). Germline V gene lookup returns CDR1 SGDLS and CDR2 YYNGEE. The CDR3 runs to 15 residues. Trimming removed 0 bases at V and 0 bases at J, with 6 bases between. The CDR3 reads CASSVAGSNTGELFF. The CDR3 nucleotides read TGTGCCAGCAGCGTAGCAGGGTCGAACACCGGGGAGCTGTTTTTT.

The chain is built from TRBV4-3 and TRBJ2-1; the match to TRBD2 covers 9 bases. The V gene end was trimmed by 1 base and the J gene end by 0 bases; junction bases not matched to a gene: 4. CDR3 length: 17 residues. The germline V gene encodes CDR1 LGHNA and CDR2 YSLEER. The CDR3 bases are TGCGCCAGCAGCCAAGGACTAGCGGAAAGCTCCTACAATGAGCAGTTCTTC. As protein: CASSQGLAESSYNEQFF.

To note about this clonotype: A single base separates this from a much larger clone, so it may be a read error. This rearrangement joins TRBV12-3 or TRBV12-4 to TRBJ2-7; TRBD2 might be the D (6 bases). This CDR3 has 13 residues. CDR3 sequence: CASSFVGGGEQNF. The CDR3 DNA reads as TGTGCCAGCAGTTTCGTGGGAGGAGGTGAGCAGAACTTC.

This clonotype has a handful of counts. This sequence joins TRBV29-1 and TRBJ1-1; tentative D call: TRBD1 (5 bases). Trimming took 3 bases from V and 11 from J, leaving 25 bases between them. Germline V CDR1 and CDR2: SQVTM, ANQGSEA. CDR3 size: 15 residues. The CDR3 sequence is CSVDDGITTGEVAFF. DNA for the CDR3: TGCAGCGTTGACGATGGGATTACGACGGGGGAAGTTGCTTTCTTT.

Regarding this clonotype: In this CDR3 the conserved last residue, phenylalanine or tryptophan, is missing, so a read error is likely. This rearrangement joins TRBV20-1 to TRBJ1-6; tentatively, D is TRBD1 (6 bases). This CDR3 comprises 13 residues. Germline assignment: CDR1 DFQATT and CDR2 SNEGSKA (reference sequence). With 6 bases removed from V and 7 bases from J, the gap between germline ends came to 13 bases. The DNA for the CDR3 is TGCAGTGCCCCAGAGCAGGGGAATTCACCCCTCCACTAT. Amino acid sequence: CSAPEQGNSPLHY.

The V call is TRBV20-1, the J call TRBJ2-7; the D is unclear. The V gene lost 6 bases and the J gene lost 4 bases, with 10 bases spanning the gap. Germline lookup yields CDR1 DFQATT and CDR2 SNEGSKA (reference sequence). The CDR3 sequence is 11 residues long. The CDR3 bases are TGCAGTGCCCCAGACACGTACGAGCAGTACTTC. Protein: CSAPDTYEQYF.

This clonotype turned up a few times. The chain recombines TRBV7-9 with TRBJ2-3; 9 positions agree with TRBD2. Germline V gene lookup returns CDR1 SEHNR and CDR2 FQNEAQ (reference sequence). The CDR3 is 18 amino acids. The junction had 15 bases not matched to a gene; V was cut back by 4 bases and J by 4 bases. CDR3 sequence: CASSCEQYGGRAADTQYF. As DNA, the CDR3 is TGTGCCAGCAGCTGCGAACAGTACGGCGGGAGGGCCGCAGATACGCAGTATTTT.